The 31 T cell receptor beta chains presented below share a single source sample, sequenced in a study of blood T cell repertoires in COVID-19. The table came from immunoSEQ multiplex PCR; TCRdb's copy has only in-frame clones and leaves some out. The sample includes about 140,000 clones, 75% to 90% of them seen just once. The sample consisted of peripheral blood. The receptors were sampled from a woman at least 80 years old with acute or convalescent COVID-19.

The chain has TRBV7-9 and TRBJ1-1, with 8 bases lining up with TRBD1. The CDR3 has 13 amino acids. V dropped 6 bases and J dropped 6; count of bases not matched to a gene: 6. Germline CDR1 reads SEHNR; CDR2 reads FQNEAQ (reference sequence). CDR3 sequence: CASRYTGGSEAFF. The CDR3 nucleotides are TGTGCCAGCAGGTACACAGGGGGTTCTGAAGCTTTCTTT.

In this sample, this clone turned up a few times. This chain joins TRBV7-2 and TRBJ1-6, with D perhaps matching TRBD1 (6 bases). The CDR3 consists of 14 residues. V gave up 6 bases and J gave up 7 bases, with 13 bases separating them. CDR1 and CDR2 (germline): SGHTA, FQGNSA. This chain's CDR3 is CASRRDIQNSPLHF. CDR3 sequence (DNA): TGTGCCAGCAGACGGGACATTCAAAATTCACCCCTCCACTTT.

The chain couples TRBV5-4 to TRBJ2-6; D is unclear. The germline V gene encodes CDR1 SGHNT and CDR2 YYREEE (reference sequence). This CDR3 has 17 amino acids. Trimming took off 3 bases at V and 0 bases at J, with 13 bases between the two ends. The CDR3 bases are TGTGCCAGCAGCTCCCCCCCAGGTCCCTCTGGGGCCAACGTCCTGACTTTC. Its translation: CASSSPPGPSGANVLTF.

The V gene is TRBV5-1, the J gene TRBJ1-4; D gene unclear. The CDR3 totals 14 residues. V lost 1 base and J 3 bases, leaving 7 bases between the germline ends. Germline loops: CDR1 SGHRS, CDR2 YFSETQ. The CDR3 nucleotides are TGCGCCAGCAGCTTGTTACAGCCTAATGAAAAACTGTTTTTT. It yields the protein CASSLLQPNEKLFF.

The V call is TRBV2, the J call TRBJ2-5; TRBD2 aligns across 9 bases. CDR1 is SNHLY, CDR2 FYNNEI, per germline. The CDR3 totals 14 residues. V trimming: 5 bases; J trimming: 1 base; junction bases outside the gene matches: 2. The CDR3 reads CASSLAGTQETQYF. As DNA, the CDR3 is TGTGCCAGCAGTCTAGCGGGGACCCAAGAGACCCAGTACTTC.

The table lists this clone with a count of one. The CDR3 protein is CASLPQPGLSYGYTF. DNA of the CDR3: TGTGCCAGCCTCCCCCAACCGGGATTGTCCTATGGCTACACCTTC. The rearrangement links TRBV6-5 to TRBJ1-2, with D unclear. The CDR3 totals 15 residues. V lost 8 bases to trimming and J lost 4 bases, with 20 bases between them. CDR1 is MNHEY, CDR2 SVGAGI, per germline.

The CDR3 sequence: CASSPLEGSTDTQYF. The CDR3 DNA sequence: TGTGCCAGCAGCCCCCTCGAGGGTAGCACAGATACGCAGTATTTT. The V gene is TRBV7-3, the J gene TRBJ2-3, with a possible D match to TRBD2 (5 bases). Trimming removed 5 bases from V and 0 bases from J, with 12 bases in between. The CDR3 covers 15 residues. CDR1 and CDR2 (germline): SGHTA, FQGTGA.

The chain carries TRBV18 and TRBJ2-7; D is uncertain. CDR1 is KGHSH, CDR2 LQKENI, per germline. The ends were cut back, 3 bases at V and 6 bases at J, with 15 bases in the middle. The CDR3 has 14 residues. Here the CDR3 reads CASSPSGLVGEQYF. CDR3 nucleotides: TGTGCCAGCTCACCGTCCGGGTTGGTGGGCGAGCAGTACTTC.

The chain recombines TRBV7-9 with TRBJ1-1, with D possibly matching TRBD1 (5 bases). CDR1 and CDR2 (germline): SEHNR, FQNEAQ (reference sequence). V was clipped by 3 bases and J by 3 bases, with 11 bases between them. This CDR3 is built from 14 residues. The CDR3 region is CASSLYSTDTEAFF. The CDR3 region has the DNA TGTGCCAGCAGCTTGTACTCGACAGACACTGAAGCTTTCTTT.

The DNA for the CDR3 is TGCGCCAGCAGCCCACCCGGAGGGGCGGGTGGAAACACCATATATTTT. It is translated as CASSPPGGAGGNTIYF. The chain combines TRBV4-1 with TRBJ1-3, with D possibly TRBD1 on 5 matching bases. Germline lookup yields CDR1 MGHRA and CDR2 YSYEKL. Trimming removed 4 bases from V and 3 bases from J, with 16 bases in between. CDR3 length: 16 amino acids.

This chain uses TRBV4-3 with TRBJ1-2; TRBD1 aligns across 8 bases. Per the germline V gene, CDR1 is LGHNA and CDR2 is YSLEER. The CDR3 totals 15 residues. Trimming removed 2 bases from V and 3 bases from J; junction bases left unmatched: 5. CDR3 region: CASSQRRTGHYGYTF. The DNA of the CDR3 is TGCGCCAGCAGCCAACGGCGGACAGGGCACTATGGCTACACCTTC.

The V gene is TRBV18, the J gene TRBJ1-2, with 9 bases fitting TRBD1. V lost 3 bases and J lost 0; bases outside the gene matches: 2. This CDR3 is 15 amino acids long. From germline, CDR1 is KGHSH and CDR2 LQKENI. In DNA form, the CDR3 reads TGTGCCAGCTCACCGGGACAGGGCACTAACTATGGCTACACCTTC. It codes for CASSPGQGTNYGYTF.

V and J are TRBV5-1 and TRBJ2-3, with TRBD2 identical over 7 bases. The CDR3 length is 14 residues. V was pared by 5 bases and J by 0 bases, with 3 bases of the junction left unmatched. The V gene's germline CDR1 is SGHRS and CDR2 YFSETQ. CDR3 in DNA: TGCGCCAGCAGAGGCGGGGGTAGCACAGATACGCAGTATTTT. This sequence encodes CASRGGGSTDTQYF.

The chain combines TRBV19 with TRBJ1-5, with no clear D. The CDR3 sequence is 17 residues long. The germline V gene encodes CDR1 LNHDA and CDR2 SQIVND (reference sequence). Trimming cost V 0 bases and J 4 bases, with 16 bases left between them. The CDR3 DNA reads as TGTGCCAGTAGTATAGATCACGCGGGCAGACTAAATCAGCCCCAGCATTTT. It encodes CASSIDHAGRLNQPQHF.

This rearrangement joins TRBV5-6 to TRBJ1-4; D ambiguous. CDR1 SGHDT and CDR2 YYEEEE come from the germline V gene. This CDR3 comprises 15 residues. V shed 0 bases and J shed 8 bases, with 14 bases lying between them. The CDR3 sequence is CASSLGSGLREKLFF. CDR3 DNA sequence: TGTGCCAGCAGCTTGGGTTCTGGGCTCCGGGAAAAACTGTTTTTT.

The chain combines TRBV5-1 with TRBJ2-3; a weak D match, TRBD1 (5 bases). Germline CDR1 SGHRS, CDR2 YFSETQ. The CDR3 has 15 residues. V dropped 0 bases and J dropped 5 bases, with 13 bases sitting between them. CDR3 in DNA: TGCGCCAGCAGCTTGGCCCCCCTCAGGGAAGATACGCAGTATTTT. It translates to CASSLAPLREDTQYF. Full variable domain (rest looked up from reference TRBV5-1 and TRBJ2-3): KAGVTQTPRYLIKTRGQQVTLSCSPISGHRSVSWYQQTPGQGLQFLFEYFSETQRNKGNFPGRFSGRQFSNSRSEMNVSTLELGDSALYLCASSLAPLREDTQYFGPGTRLTVL.

V is TRBV9 and J is TRBJ1-2, with TRBD1 identical over 9 bases. This CDR3 contains 15 residues. Germline trimming cut 4 bases from V and 3 bases from J; bases unmatched to any gene: 7. CDR1 is SGDLS, CDR2 YYNGEE, per germline. The CDR3 region is CASSPGTGRDYGYTF. DNA for the CDR3: TGTGCCAGCAGCCCCGGGACAGGGCGGGACTATGGCTACACCTTC. Supplemented by reference TRBV9 and TRBJ1-2, the full variable domain reads DSGVTQTPKHLITATGQRVTLRCSPRSGDLSVYWYQQSLDQGLQFLIQYYNGEERAKGNILERFSAQQFPDLHSELNLSSLELGDSALYFCASSPGTGRDYGYTFGSGTRLTVV.

The chain joins TRBV5-1 to TRBJ2-2; the D gene is possibly TRBD2 (5 bases). Germline V gene lookup returns CDR1 SGHRS and CDR2 YFSETQ. The CDR3 covers 16 residues. Trimming left V 2 bases short and J 2 bases short, with 13 bases between. The CDR3 DNA sequence: TGCGCCAGCAGCTTTGAGGGATCTTCAAACACCGGGGAGCTGTTTTTT. Translating it yields CASSFEGSSNTGELFF.

The rearrangement links TRBV27 to TRBJ1-2, with D maybe TRBD1 (5 bases). The ends were cut back, 3 bases at V and 6 bases at J, with 11 bases in the middle. The CDR3 extends over 13 amino acids. The V gene's germline CDR1 is MNHEY and CDR2 SMNVEV (reference sequence). DNA for the CDR3: TGTGCCAGCAGTTTCGGGGGGATGAATGGCTACACCTTC. Translating gives CASSFGGMNGYTF.

This chain uses TRBV4-1 with TRBJ2-7, with 8 bases lining up with TRBD1. The trim removed 4 bases at V and 4 bases at J, leaving 6 bases unmatched. CDR3 length: 14 residues. CDR1 and CDR2 (germline): MGHRA, YSYEKL. CDR3 bases: TGCGCCAGCAGCCTCCGGACAGGGACTTACGAGCAGTACTTC. Translated: CASSLRTGTYEQYF.

The rearrangement joins TRBV5-4 to TRBJ1-1; D not certain. With 1 base removed from V and 2 bases from J, the gap between germline ends came to 12 bases. In germline, CDR1 is SGHNT, CDR2 YYREEE (reference sequence). The CDR3 length is 15 residues. The chain's CDR3 is CASSLKARLNTEAFF. DNA for the CDR3: TGTGCCAGCAGCTTGAAGGCCAGGCTAAACACTGAAGCTTTCTTT.

V usage is TRBV19 and J usage is TRBJ2-1; 7 bases agree with TRBD2. The CDR3 spans 17 residues. V trimming: 4 bases; J trimming: 0 bases; junction bases outside the gene matches: 9. Germline V lookup: CDR1 LNHDA, CDR2 SQIVND (reference sequence). CDR3 sequence reads: CASSRLLATGSYNEQFF. CDR3 in DNA: TGTGCCAGTAGTAGACTACTAGCGACGGGCTCCTACAATGAGCAGTTCTTC.

V usage is TRBV7-2 and J usage is TRBJ2-5; 7 bases map to TRBD2. Germline CDR1 reads SGHTA; CDR2 reads FQGNSA. The V and J ends lost 1 base and 4 bases, in that order; junction bases with no gene match: 9. CDR3 size: 16 residues. The CDR3 nucleotides read TGTGCCAGCAGCTTAGGGCCCGTAGGGAGGGGAGAGACCCAGTACTTC. It encodes CASSLGPVGRGETQYF.

This rearrangement joins TRBV11-2 to TRBJ1-1, with 8 positions matching TRBD1. The CDR3 is made up of 17 amino acids. With V trimmed by 5 bases and J by 3 bases, 14 bases remained unmatched. Germline CDR1 reads SGHAT; CDR2 reads FQNNGV. DNA for the CDR3: TGTGCCAGCAGCGCCCCTCGGACAGGGCATTGGGACACTGAAGCTTTCTTT. Its protein is CASSAPRTGHWDTEAFF.

This sequence joins TRBV7-2 and TRBJ1-5, with 7 bases matching TRBD1. Germline V lookup: CDR1 SGHTA, CDR2 FQGNSA. The CDR3 sequence is 13 residues long. The V and J ends lost 5 bases and 4 bases, in that order; junction bases with no gene match: 2. The CDR3 region is CASSVRGNQPQHF. DNA for the CDR3: TGTGCCAGCAGCGTCAGGGGGAATCAGCCCCAGCATTTT. Complete variable domain (other parts from reference TRBV7-2 and TRBJ1-5): GAGVSQSPSNKVTEKGKDVELRCDPISGHTALYWYRQSLGQGLEFLIYFQGNSAPDKSGLPSDRFSAERTGGSVSTLTIQRTQQEDSAVYLCASSVRGNQPQHFGDGTRLSIL.

CDR3 sequence reads: CASSQYPDSPLHF. The CDR3 region has the DNA TGTGCCAGCAGCCAATATCCGGATTCACCCCTCCACTTT. This chain connects TRBV3-1 (or the pseudogene TRBV3-2) to TRBJ1-6; D remains ambiguous. The CDR3 is 13 residues long. V was clipped by 2 bases and J by 8 bases, with 7 bases between them. Germline V gene data show CDR1 as LGHDT and CDR2 as YNNKEL (reference sequence).

The gene calls are TRBV5-1 and TRBJ1-2, with D unresolved. Trimming removed 1 base from V and 1 base from J, with 8 bases in between. CDR1 is SGHRS and CDR2 is YFSETQ in the germline V gene. CDR3 length: 14 amino acids. As DNA, the CDR3 is TGCGCCAGCAGCTTGACGAGGTATAACTATGGCTACACCTTC. Encoded protein: CASSLTRYNYGYTF. Looking up the rest from reference TRBV5-1 and TRBJ1-2 gives the full variable domain: KAGVTQTPRYLIKTRGQQVTLSCSPISGHRSVSWYQQTPGQGLQFLFEYFSETQRNKGNFPGRFSGRQFSNSRSEMNVSTLELGDSALYLCASSLTRYNYGYTFGSGTRLTVV.

The chain links TRBV7-2 to TRBJ2-2, with 11 bases lining up with TRBD2. Losses at the gene ends were 4 bases for V and 1 base for J; bases not matched to a gene: 2. CDR3 length: 16 amino acids. CDR1 is SGHTA and CDR2 is FQGNSA in the germline V gene. This CDR3 is CASSSGLAGNTGELFF. The CDR3, as DNA: TGTGCCAGCAGCTCCGGACTAGCGGGGAACACCGGGGAGCTGTTTTTT.

The chain recombines TRBV18 with TRBJ1-3, with D perhaps TRBD1 (6 bases). Germline V gives CDR1 KGHSH, CDR2 LQKENI. CDR3 length: 14 residues. V dropped 3 bases and J dropped 9 bases, with 15 bases sitting between them. The DNA for the CDR3 is TGTGCCAGCTCACCTCGACAGGACCTTGGCACCATATATTTT. This sequence encodes CASSPRQDLGTIYF.

The chain uses TRBV25-1 and TRBJ1-1; 8 bases agree with TRBD1. There are 15 residues in the CDR3. CDR1 is MGHDK and CDR2 is SYGVNS in the germline V gene. Trimming at V came to 1 base and at J to 1 base, leaving 2 bases not matched to a gene. This CDR3 reads CASSEWGTGNTEAFF. The CDR3 nucleotides are TGTGCCAGCAGTGAATGGGGGACAGGGAACACTGAAGCTTTCTTT.

The chain uses TRBV6-5 and TRBJ1-1; TRBD1 is a possible D gene (5 bases). Trimming took off 4 bases at V and 2 bases at J, with 8 bases between the two ends. The CDR3 consists of 13 residues. Germline V lookup: CDR1 MNHEY, CDR2 SVGAGI. The DNA of the CDR3 is TGTGCCAGCAGTTTCGACAGAAACACTGAAGCTTTCTTT. Its protein product is CASSFDRNTEAFF.